This is a list of T cell receptor beta chains from one sample in a study of blood T cells in healthy people across ages. TCRdb analysed the 5' RACE reads with MiXCR anew, one entry per CDR3 protein. The sample has roughly 2 million distinct CDR3 sequences, 49% seen once. Sample: blood. The receptors originated from a middle-aged woman in good health. CDR3s include the opening cysteine and the closing phenylalanine or tryptophan.

CDR3	V	J
CASSPGTSSEQYF	TRBV5-6	TRBJ2-7
CASSLAGRATEAFF	TRBV7-2	TRBJ1-1
CASSPPGTSGTYEQYF	TRBV7-2	TRBJ2-7
CASRGNVGEKLFF	TRBV12-3/TRBV12-4	TRBJ1-4
CASSLSGQGTNEQFF	TRBV7-2	TRBJ2-1
CASSQDSQRYNEQFF	TRBV4-3	TRBJ2-1
CSATTTARTDTQYF	TRBV20-1	TRBJ2-3
CTSSQEAGAPSYEQYF	TRBV4-3	.
CASSLDGQGAEAFF	TRBV7-9	TRBJ1-1
CASSLRRDTNSPLHF	TRBV11-2	TRBJ1-6
CSARTRQGSYEQYF	TRBV20-1	TRBJ2-7
CSARNSRGAFVETQYF	TRBV20-1	TRBJ2-5
CAISETWDTRDYEQYF	TRBV10-3	TRBJ2-7
CACSSGGAGNEQFF	TRBV27	TRBJ2-1
CASSGVGGPIDNEQFF	TRBV9	TRBJ2-1
CASSLDPDRGVYEQYF	TRBV7-2	TRBJ2-7
CASSATGTGTEKLFF	TRBV9	TRBJ1-4
CASSLVAGVDEQFF	TRBV5-1	TRBJ2-1